This is a list of T cell receptor beta chains from one sample in a study of PD-L1 blockade in urothelial cancer. Assay used: immunoSEQ multiplex PCR; TCRdb lists only in-frame clones, some missing. The sample records 55,000 to 75,000 clones, more than 80% being singletons. The input for sequencing was PBMCs, taken around atezolizumab (anti-PD-L1) treatment. These receptors were taken from an older man with urothelial cancer. Each CDR3 is given with its conserved first and last residue. The D gene is left open where the match is weak. Size tells how often a clone was seen (once, few, many) or the class of an expanded clone, and some rows leave it out.

v_gene	j_gene	d_gene	abundance	CDR3aa	CDR3nt
TRBV7-9	TRBJ2-1	TRBD2	.	CASRTTAGGRGYNEQFF	TGTGCCAGCAGGACCACAGCGGGCGGGAGGGGTTACAATGAGCAGTTCTTC
TRBV25-1	TRBJ2-7	.	.	CASSLTGRPYEQYF	TGTGCCAGCAGTTTGACAGGGAGGCCCTACGAGCAGTACTTC
TRBV18	TRBJ1-1	TRBD1	.	CASSPPGQGPEAFF	TGTGCCAGCTCACCGCCGGGACAGGGGCCCGAAGCTTTCTTT
TRBV9	TRBJ2-1	.	.	CASSVLGDSTYNEQFF	TGTGCCAGCAGCGTATTAGGGGACTCGACGTACAATGAGCAGTTCTTC
TRBV13	TRBJ1-3	.	.	CASSLKRGNTIYF	TGTGCCAGCAGCTTAAAGAGAGGAAACACCATATATTTT
TRBV29-1	TRBJ2-1	.	.	CSVDPTHTNEQFF	TGCAGCGTTGACCCCACACACACGAATGAGCAGTTCTTC
TRBV11-2	TRBJ2-7	TRBD1	.	CASSLPWVSGGIDEQYF	TGTGCCAGCAGCTTACCTTGGGTGTCAGGGGGAATTGACGAGCAGTACTTC
TRBV11-3	TRBJ1-1	.	.	CASSLGAGMNTEAFF	TGTGCCAGCAGCTTAGGGGCGGGTATGAACACTGAAGCTTTCTTT
TRBV4-2	TRBJ1-2	TRBD1	few	CASSQGQGAVSYGYTF	TGTGCCAGCAGCCAGGGACAGGGGGCAGTGAGCTATGGCTACACCTTC
TRBV28	TRBJ1-2	.	.	CASSLSPGGAYGYTF	TGTGCCAGCAGTTTATCCCCGGGGGGGGCATATGGCTACACCTTC
TRBV7-3	TRBJ2-1	TRBD2	.	CASSLTAGAVNEQFF	TGTGCCAGCAGCTTAACAGCGGGAGCCGTTAATGAGCAGTTCTTC
TRBV14	TRBJ2-1	.	.	CASSQIPYSNGEQFF	TGTGCCAGCAGCCAAATCCCATACTCAAATGGTGAGCAGTTCTTC
TRBV6-5	TRBJ2-7	.	.	CASSTGYEQYF	TGTGCCAGCAGTACTGGCTACGAGCAGTACTTC
TRBV5-1	TRBJ2-3	TRBD1	.	CASSSGQDTDTQYF	TGCGCCAGCAGCTCAGGACAGGACACAGATACGCAGTATTTT
TRBV19	TRBJ2-3	.	.	CASSISGGVYHTDTQYF	TGTGCCAGTAGTATCTCTGGCGGGGTCTACCACACAGATACGCAGTATTTT
TRBV5-3	TRBJ2-7	.	.	CARSSDYVLSSYEQYF	TGTGCCAGAAGCTCCGACTACGTTCTGAGCTCCTACGAGCAGTACTTC
TRBV6-1	TRBJ2-3	TRBD1	.	CASSEAGTGFTDTQYF	TGTGCCAGCAGTGAAGCCGGGACAGGGTTCACAGATACGCAGTATTTT
TRBV7-3	TRBJ2-3	.	.	CASSLSGSFTDTQYF	TGTGCCAGCAGCTTAAGCGGCAGTTTCACAGATACGCAGTATTTT
TRBV7-6	TRBJ1-5	.	.	CASSHGYGKPQHF	TGTGCCAGCAGCCACGGCTACGGGAAGCCCCAGCATTTT
TRBV7-3	TRBJ2-7	.	.	CASSLDFSYEQYF	TGTGCCAGCAGCTTGGACTTCTCCTACGAGCAGTACTTC
TRBV6-6	TRBJ2-1	.	.	CASSLRDTYNEQFF	TGTGCCAGCAGCCTCAGGGATACTTACAATGAGCAGTTCTTC
TRBV7-9	TRBJ1-1	.	.	CASSLGGTRFEAFF	TGTGCCAGCAGCTTAGGAGGAACCCGTTTTGAAGCTTTCTTT
TRBV12-5	TRBJ2-1	TRBD2	.	CASGLTRQGRLRAGGNNEQFF	TGTGCTAGTGGTTTGACCCGACAGGGAAGGTTGAGAGCGGGAGGGAACAATGAGCAGTTCTTC
TRBV25-1	TRBJ1-1	.	.	CASSDIAGLNTEAFF	TGTGCCAGCAGTGATATCGCAGGGTTGAACACTGAAGCTTTCTTT
TRBV29-1	TRBJ2-7	TRBD2	.	CSVVLAGGYEQYF	TGCAGCGTTGTACTAGCGGGAGGGTACGAGCAGTACTTC
TRBV2	TRBJ2-7	TRBD2	.	CASSENPGTTPEQYF	TGTGCCAGCAGTGAAAATCCGGGGACTACCCCCGAGCAGTACTTC
TRBV6-6	TRBJ1-2	.	few	CASSYGNRAEYGYTF	TGTGCCAGCAGTTACGGGAACAGGGCGGAGTATGGCTACACCTTC
TRBV5-6	TRBJ2-7	TRBD1	.	CASSSRQGSYEQYF	TGTGCCAGCAGTTCAAGACAGGGATCCTACGAGCAGTACTTC
TRBV10-3	TRBJ2-3	TRBD2	.	CAISGPSGPSQYF	TGTGCCATCAGCGGCCCTAGCGGTCCCTCGCAGTATTTT
TRBV5-4	TRBJ2-2	.	.	CASSSPYREGAGELFF	TGTGCCAGCAGCTCCCCATACAGGGAGGGCGCCGGGGAGCTGTTTTTT
TRBV11-1	TRBJ2-1	.	once	CATRPRAASYNEQFF	TGTGCCACCCGTCCCCGAGCGGCCTCCTACAATGAGCAGTTCTTC
TRBV19	TRBJ1-3	TRBD1	.	CASYDREAGNTIYF	TGTGCCAGTTACGACAGGGAGGCTGGAAACACCATATATTTT
TRBV18	TRBJ1-1	.	.	CASSPQSMNTEAFF	TGTGCCAGCTCACCACAGAGCATGAACACTGAAGCTTTCTTT
TRBV19	TRBJ2-1	.	few	CASFGKAGKDNSYNEQFF	TGTGCCAGTTTTGGGAAAGCGGGCAAGGATAACTCCTACAATGAGCAGTTCTTC
TRBV5-1	TRBJ2-7	TRBD2	once	CASSLAGGLAGSSYEQYF	TGCGCCAGCAGCTTGGCCGGCGGACTAGCGGGAAGCTCCTACGAGCAGTACTTC
TRBV4-3	TRBJ2-7	TRBD2	.	CASSQDQTSVTYEQYF	TGCGCCAGCAGCCAAGATCAAACTAGCGTTACCTACGAGCAGTACTTC
TRBV18	TRBJ2-3	.	.	CASSPLARRESGDTQYF	TGTGCCAGCTCACCTCTAGCACGACGGGAGTCTGGAGATACGCAGTATTTT
TRBV6-1	TRBJ1-5	TRBD1	.	CASSLRGQDQPQHF	TGTGCCAGCAGTTTGAGGGGGCAGGATCAGCCCCAGCATTTT
TRBV7-3	TRBJ2-2	.	.	CASSLQTDTGELFF	TGTGCCAGCAGCTTACAGACAGACACCGGGGAGCTGTTTTTT
TRBV9	TRBJ2-5	.	.	CASSVGAQETQYF	TGTGCCAGCAGCGTAGGGGCTCAAGAGACCCAGTACTTC